This T cell receptor beta chain was captured in a study of blood T cells in healthy people across ages. Alongside a J-beta primer mix, a sample-barcoded 5' primer served in a second PCR lasting about 7 to 11 cycles. Each CDR3 protein gets one entry after TCRdb re-called the 5' RACE reads with MiXCR. The top ten hold approximately 4% of the sample, which has about 800,000 distinct CDR3 sequences, 20% to 25% seen once. This clonotype turned up a few times. Every sample yielded at least 7 million isolated PBMCs. V was clipped by 0 bases and J by 2 bases, with 7 bases between them. Germline V CDR1 and CDR2: ENHRY, SYGVKD. The CDR3 consists of 14 residues. These data also formed part of another study, on T cells of mothers and their children.

This TCR was sampled from a boy aged 10-17 years in good health. The sample was blood. The rearrangement links TRBV10-3 to TRBJ2-5; D not resolved. The CDR3, as DNA: TGTGCCATCAGTGAGTCAGTTTCTCAAGAGACCCAGTACTTC. Its translation: CAISESVSQETQYF.